The 18 T cell receptor beta chains below come from one sample, sequenced in a study of blood T cell repertoires in COVID-19 (dated by TCRdb to the early 2020s). To prepare the library, the immunoSEQ multiplex PCR assay was applied. Not all clones reach the TCRdb copy of this immuneACCESS table, which keeps in-frame sequences only. Checked studies attribute under half of the gap to unresolved V genes and leave the rest unexplained. For this sample the table gives around 230,000 clones, of which roughly 89% were detected only once. The ten largest clones represent 3.5% to 4% of the sample. The sequencing sample was made of PBMCs or T cells enriched from blood (not recorded which). The receptors derive from a woman aged 25 to 39 with acute COVID-19.

The CDR3 reads CSVVGTGGTDTQYF. DNA for the CDR3: TGCAGCGTTGTCGGGACAGGGGGCACAGATACGCAGTATTTT. The V and J genes are TRBV29-1 and TRBJ2-3, with TRBD1 matching 10 bases. After removal of 4 bases from V and 1 base from J, the junction contained 2 bases not matched to a gene. This CDR3 spans 14 amino acids. CDR1 and CDR2 from the germline V gene are SQVTM and ANQGSEA.

The chain combines TRBV27 with TRBJ1-1; D remains unclear. V lost 5 bases to trimming and J lost 1 base, with 11 bases between them. Germline CDR1 and CDR2: MNHEY and SMNVEV (reference sequence). The CDR3 is made up of 14 amino acids. The CDR3 coding sequence is TGTGCCAGCAGTACCAGATCGGGGAACACTGAAGCTTTCTTT. Residues: CASSTRSGNTEAFF.

The chain employs TRBV5-8 and TRBJ1-3; TRBD1 agrees at 8 bases. CDR1 and CDR2 from the germline V gene are SGHTS and YDEGEE. The CDR3 consists of 17 residues. Losses at the gene ends were 4 bases for V and 4 bases for J; bases not matched to a gene: 13. The CDR3 sequence is CASSLSGTGGLGNTIYF. CDR3 sequence (DNA): TGTGCCAGCAGCCTATCCGGGACAGGAGGTTTAGGAAACACCATATATTTT. The full variable domain, completed using reference TRBV5-8 and TRBJ1-3, is EAGVTQSPTHLIKTRGQQATLRCSPISGHTSVYWYQQALGLGLQFLLWYDEGEERNRGNFPPRFSGRQFPNYSSELNVNALELEDSALYLCASSLSGTGGLGNTIYFGEGSWLTVV.

The chain combines TRBV19 with TRBJ1-6; the D gene is possibly TRBD1 (5 bases). In germline, CDR1 is LNHDA, CDR2 SQIVND (reference sequence). The CDR3 is made up of 13 amino acids. V lost 3 bases and J lost 10, with 10 bases in between. CDR3: CASSIQGGSPLHF. The CDR3 DNA is TGTGCCAGTAGTATCCAGGGTGGATCACCCCTCCACTTT.

The V call is TRBV27, the J call TRBJ2-3; D is unclear. V gave up 0 bases and J gave up 1 base, with 5 bases separating them. Germline lookup yields CDR1 MNHEY and CDR2 SMNVEV (reference sequence). The CDR3 runs to 14 residues. CDR3 amino acids: CASSLSAGTDTQYF. In DNA form, the CDR3 reads TGTGCCAGCAGTTTATCGGCAGGCACAGATACGCAGTATTTT.

The V call is TRBV27, the J call TRBJ2-1; 7 bases align to TRBD1. Per germline, CDR1 MNHEY and CDR2 SMNVEV (reference sequence). The CDR3 covers 13 residues. V lost 5 bases and J lost 6; bases outside the gene matches: 4. The CDR3 DNA sequence: TGTGCCAGCAGTAGGGACAGTCTCAATGAGCAGTTCTTC. Translated, it gives CASSRDSLNEQFF.

The chain combines TRBV28 with TRBJ2-4, with D maybe TRBD2 (6 bases). The V gene lost 3 bases and the J gene lost 3 bases, with 9 bases spanning the gap. Germline V gene data show CDR1 as MDHEN and CDR2 as SYDVKM. The CDR3 length is 14 residues. The CDR3 region has the DNA TGTGCCAGCAGTTTCGGGAGTAACAAAAACATTCAGTACTTC. It is translated as CASSFGSNKNIQYF.

This chain links TRBV2 with TRBJ2-5, with TRBD1 as a possible D gene (5 bases). Trimming shortened V by 1 base and J by 4 bases, and 10 bases separated the two germline ends. The germline gives CDR1 SNHLY, CDR2 FYNNEI. This CDR3 contains 14 residues. CDR3 sequence reads: CASSEGTTRETQYF. The CDR3 DNA reads TGTGCCAGCAGTGAAGGGACAACCCGAGAGACCCAGTACTTC.

The V and J genes are TRBV19 and TRBJ1-6, with a tentative D call TRBD1 (6 bases). Trimming took off 5 bases at V and 7 bases at J, with 15 bases between the two ends. This CDR3 comprises 15 residues. Germline V gene data show CDR1 as LNHDA and CDR2 as SQIVND (reference sequence). The CDR3 is CASSLETGLNSPLHF. CDR3 nucleotide sequence: TGTGCCAGTAGTCTGGAAACAGGGCTGAATTCACCCCTCCACTTT. Full variable domain (outside the CDR3, taken from reference TRBV19 and TRBJ1-6): DGGITQSPKYLFRKEGQNVTLSCEQNLNHDAMYWYRQDPGQGLRLIYYSQIVNDFQKGDIAEGYSVSREKKESFPLTVTSAQKNPTAFYLCASSLETGLNSPLHFGNGTRLTVT.

The rearrangement uses TRBV6-5 and TRBJ2-7; 9 bases map to TRBD2. The CDR3 contains 14 residues. V shed 5 bases and J 1 base; nucleotides not matched to a gene: 3. The germline V gene has CDR1 MNHEY and CDR2 SVGAGI. In DNA, the CDR3 is TGTGCCAGCAGTCGACTAGCGGAATCCTACGAGCAGTACTTC. It translates to CASSRLAESYEQYF.

V usage is TRBV7-2 and J usage is TRBJ1-5; TRBD1 might be the D (6 bases). The CDR3 has 15 amino acids. Trimming removed 5 bases from V and 7 bases from J, with 18 bases in between. Germline values: CDR1 SGHTA, CDR2 FQGNSA. The CDR3 region is CASSLYGQSEQPQHF. The CDR3, as DNA: TGTGCCAGCAGCCTCTATGGACAGTCGGAGCAGCCCCAGCATTTT.

This clone was recorded many times. The rearrangement uses TRBV7-6 and TRBJ2-2; D is unresolved. Germline CDR1 reads SGHVS; CDR2 reads FNYEAQ. This CDR3 is built from 13 residues. The V gene lost 5 bases and the J gene lost 9 bases, with 13 bases spanning the gap. The CDR3 here is CASSEEEVRELFF. CDR3 coding DNA: TGTGCCAGCAGCGAAGAAGAGGTCCGGGAGCTGTTTTTT.

This chain connects TRBV6-2 or TRBV6-3 to TRBJ1-5, with D perhaps matching TRBD1 (6 bases). The germline V gene encodes CDR1 MNHEY and CDR2 SVGEGT. CDR3 size: 14 residues. V dropped 6 bases and J dropped 1 base, with 10 bases sitting between them. DNA for the CDR3: TGTGCCAGCAGCTCAGGGGTAAGCAATCAGCCCCAGCATTTT. Residues: CASSSGVSNQPQHF.

V gene TRBV19 combines with J gene TRBJ2-5; TRBD2 aligns across 7 bases. V lost 4 bases, J lost 2 bases, and 10 bases stayed unmatched. Germline loops: CDR1 LNHDA, CDR2 SQIVND (reference sequence). CDR3 size: 16 residues. The CDR3 region is CASSNQASGGQETQYF. In DNA, the CDR3 is TGTGCCAGTAGTAATCAAGCGTCGGGGGGACAAGAGACCCAGTACTTC.

This rearrangement joins TRBV5-1 to TRBJ1-2; 7 bases fit TRBD1. The CDR3 has 12 residues. The germline CDR1 and CDR2 sequences are SGHRS and YFSETQ. V trimming: 3 bases; J trimming: 4 bases; junction bases outside the gene matches: 0. The CDR3 spells CASSWDSYGYTF. The CDR3 DNA is TGCGCCAGCAGCTGGGACAGCTATGGCTACACCTTC. The variable domain in full, with the rest retrieved from reference TRBV5-1 and TRBJ1-2, is KAGVTQTPRYLIKTRGQQVTLSCSPISGHRSVSWYQQTPGQGLQFLFEYFSETQRNKGNFPGRFSGRQFSNSRSEMNVSTLELGDSALYLCASSWDSYGYTFGSGTRLTVV.

This chain joins TRBV30 and TRBJ2-4; 10 bases fit TRBD2. This CDR3 region has 14 residues. Germline trimming cut 4 bases from V and 9 bases from J; bases unmatched to any gene: 9. CDR1 and CDR2 from the germline V gene are GTSNPN and SVGIG (reference sequence). For the CDR3, the DNA is TGTGCCTGGACCTTAGCGGGGGGTATCGGCATTCAGTACTTC. Its protein is CAWTLAGGIGIQYF.

This chain joins TRBV6-5 and TRBJ1-2; 8 bases agree with TRBD1. Germline values: CDR1 MNHEY, CDR2 SVGAGI. V shed 6 bases and J 8 bases; nucleotides not matched to a gene: 11. The CDR3 covers 14 residues. The CDR3 protein is CASSPRTGYGGYTF. CDR3 bases: TGTGCCAGCAGCCCCCGGACAGGGTATGGGGGCTACACCTTC.

The chain has TRBV28 and TRBJ1-3; D gene uncertain. This CDR3 has 14 amino acids. V dropped 3 bases and J dropped 2 bases, with 8 bases sitting between them. From germline, CDR1 is MDHEN and CDR2 SYDVKM. CDR3 sequence: CASSLVAAGNTIYF. The DNA of the CDR3 is TGTGCCAGCAGTTTGGTGGCGGCTGGAAACACCATATATTTT.